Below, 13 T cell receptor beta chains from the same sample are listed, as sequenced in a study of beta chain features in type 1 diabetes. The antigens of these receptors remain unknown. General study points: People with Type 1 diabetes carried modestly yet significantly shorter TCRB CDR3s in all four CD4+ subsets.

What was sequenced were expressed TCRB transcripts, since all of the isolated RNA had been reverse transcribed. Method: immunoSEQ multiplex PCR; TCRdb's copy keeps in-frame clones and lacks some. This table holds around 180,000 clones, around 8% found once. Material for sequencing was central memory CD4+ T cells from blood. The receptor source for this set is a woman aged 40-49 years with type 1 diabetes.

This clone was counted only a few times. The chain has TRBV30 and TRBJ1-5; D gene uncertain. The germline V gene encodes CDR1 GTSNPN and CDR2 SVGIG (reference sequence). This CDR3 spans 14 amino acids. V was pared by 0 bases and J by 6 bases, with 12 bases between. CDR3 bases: TGTGCCTGGAGTGTACAAGGGAGTTCTCAGCCCCAGCATTTT. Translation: CAWSVQGSSQPQHF.

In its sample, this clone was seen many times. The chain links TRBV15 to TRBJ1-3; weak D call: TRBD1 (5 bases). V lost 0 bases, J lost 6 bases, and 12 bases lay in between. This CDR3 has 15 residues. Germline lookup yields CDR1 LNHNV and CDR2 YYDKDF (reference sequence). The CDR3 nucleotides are TGTGCCACCAGCAGAGATAGTCAGGGCGAAAACACCATATATTTT. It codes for CATSRDSQGENTIYF.

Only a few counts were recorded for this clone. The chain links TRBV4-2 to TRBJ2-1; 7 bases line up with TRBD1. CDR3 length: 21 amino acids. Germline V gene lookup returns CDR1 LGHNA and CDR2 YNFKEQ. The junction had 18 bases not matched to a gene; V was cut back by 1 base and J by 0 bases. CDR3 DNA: TGTGCCAGCAGCCAAGCCCGGGACAGAAGAGGGGGCGAAAGCTCCTACAATGAGCAGTTCTTC. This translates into CASSQARDRRGGESSYNEQFF.

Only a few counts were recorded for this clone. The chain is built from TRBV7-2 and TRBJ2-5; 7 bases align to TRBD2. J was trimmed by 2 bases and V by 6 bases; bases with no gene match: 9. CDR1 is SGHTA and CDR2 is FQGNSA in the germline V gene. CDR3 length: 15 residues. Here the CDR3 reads CASRAGAGIQETQYF. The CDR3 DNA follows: TGTGCCAGCAGGGCGGGAGCCGGTATTCAAGAGACCCAGTACTTC.

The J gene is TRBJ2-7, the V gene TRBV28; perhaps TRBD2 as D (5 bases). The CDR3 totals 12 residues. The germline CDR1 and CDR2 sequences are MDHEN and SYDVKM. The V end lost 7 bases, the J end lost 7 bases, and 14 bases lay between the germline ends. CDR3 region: CASKYGLQEQYF. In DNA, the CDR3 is TGTGCCAGCAAATATGGACTTCAGGAGCAGTACTTC.

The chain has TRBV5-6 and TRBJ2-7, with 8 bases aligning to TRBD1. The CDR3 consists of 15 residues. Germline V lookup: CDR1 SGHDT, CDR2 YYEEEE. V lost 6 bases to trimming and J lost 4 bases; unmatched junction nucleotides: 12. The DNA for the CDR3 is TGTGCCAGCAATTACCAGGACAGGGCCGGGTACGAGCAGTACTTC. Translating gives CASNYQDRAGYEQYF. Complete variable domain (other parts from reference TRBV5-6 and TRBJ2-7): DAGVTQSPTHLIKTRGQQVTLRCSPKSGHDTVSWYQQALGQGPQFIFQYYEEEERQRGNFPDRFSGHQFPNYSSELNVNALLLGDSALYLCASNYQDRAGYEQYFGPGTRLTVT.

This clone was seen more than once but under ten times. The CDR3 nucleotides are TGTGCCAGCAGCTTAGTCAGGGGTGACACTGAAGCTTTCTTT. Its translation: CASSLVRGDTEAFF. The V call is TRBV7-9, the J call TRBJ1-1; D may be TRBD1 (6 bases). Germline-derived CDR1 and CDR2 are SEHNR and FQNEAQ (reference sequence). This CDR3 spans 14 amino acids. V lost 1 base and J 3 bases, leaving 9 bases between the germline ends.

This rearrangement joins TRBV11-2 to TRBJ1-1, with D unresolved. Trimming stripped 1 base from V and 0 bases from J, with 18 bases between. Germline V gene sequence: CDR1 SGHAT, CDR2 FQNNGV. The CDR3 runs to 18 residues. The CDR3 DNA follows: TGTGCCAGCAGCTTAGGTCGGTCGGGGTACCACATGAACACTGAAGCTTTCTTT. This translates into CASSLGRSGYHMNTEAFF.

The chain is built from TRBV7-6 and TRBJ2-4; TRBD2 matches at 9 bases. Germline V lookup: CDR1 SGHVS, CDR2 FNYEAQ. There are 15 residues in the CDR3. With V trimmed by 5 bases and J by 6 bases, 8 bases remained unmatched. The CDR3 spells CASSISGGGRNIQYF. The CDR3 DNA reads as TGTGCCAGCAGCATTAGCGGGGGCGGGAGAAACATTCAGTACTTC.

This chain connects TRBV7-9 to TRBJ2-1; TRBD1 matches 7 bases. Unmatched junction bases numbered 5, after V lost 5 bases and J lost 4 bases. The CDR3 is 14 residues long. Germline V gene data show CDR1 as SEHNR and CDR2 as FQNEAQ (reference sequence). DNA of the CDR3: TGTGCCAGCAGCCGCCCGGGACAGTACAATGAGCAGTTCTTC. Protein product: CASSRPGQYNEQFF.

CDR3 nucleotide sequence: TGCAGCCACTACACAGATACGCAGTATTTT. Protein: CSHYTDTQYF. The chain couples TRBV29-1 to TRBJ2-3, with D uncertain. The CDR3 consists of 10 residues. V shed 8 bases and J shed 2 bases, with 5 bases lying between them. From germline, CDR1 is SQVTM and CDR2 ANQGSEA.

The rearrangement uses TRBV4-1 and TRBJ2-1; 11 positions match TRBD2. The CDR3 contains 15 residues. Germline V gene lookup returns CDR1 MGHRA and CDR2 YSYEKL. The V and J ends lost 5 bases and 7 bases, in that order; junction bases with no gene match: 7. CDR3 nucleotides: TGCGCCAGCAGCATTAGCGGGAGGGCCGAAAATGAGCAGTTCTTC. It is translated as CASSISGRAENEQFF.

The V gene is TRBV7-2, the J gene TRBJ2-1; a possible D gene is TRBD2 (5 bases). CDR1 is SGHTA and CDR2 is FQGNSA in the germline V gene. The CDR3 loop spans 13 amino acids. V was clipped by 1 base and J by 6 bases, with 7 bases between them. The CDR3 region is CASSLVRVNEQFF. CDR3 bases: TGTGCCAGCAGCTTAGTGCGGGTCAATGAGCAGTTCTTC.